Sequencing of this T cell receptor beta chain was carried out in a study of control samples from healthy donors and cancer patients. Trimming removed 2 bases from V and 12 bases from J, with 22 bases in between. The CDR3 is 15 amino acids. Sequencing was performed with immunoSEQ multiplex PCR; in TCRdb, only in-frame clones are kept and a portion is missing. The table lists about 160,000 clones, approximately 96% of them singletons. The sequencing input was blood. The genes are TRBV23-1 and TRBJ2-5, with no clear D. TRBV23-1 is flagged as an ORF with uncertain function. This sequence originates from a woman aged 30 to 39 in good health. The CDR3 is CASSQKSGDRPKEYF. The CDR3 region has the DNA TGCGCCAGCAGTCAAAAGAGTGGAGACCGTCCGAAGGAGTACTTC.